These 5 T cell receptor beta chains originate from one sample sequenced in a study of T cell changes during pregnancy in multiple sclerosis. TCRdb's copy holds only in-frame clones and misses some; the assay was immunoSEQ multiplex PCR. The sample lists 35,000 to 45,000 clones, 85% to 95% occurring once. The specimen comprised CD8+ T cells from peripheral blood mononuclear cells, sampled in the third trimester of pregnancy. These receptors originate from a female donor with multiple sclerosis, enrolled in a pregnancy study.

This chain links TRBV4-1 with TRBJ2-3; 7 bases are a match to TRBD2. V trimming: 0 bases; J trimming: 6 bases; junction bases outside the gene matches: 12. This CDR3 region has 17 residues. CDR1 MGHRA and CDR2 YSYEKL come from the germline V gene. This CDR3 is CASSQDRWGGLEDTQYF. In DNA form, the CDR3 reads TGCGCCAGCAGCCAAGATCGGTGGGGGGGTCTCGAGGATACGCAGTATTTT.

The V and J genes are TRBV19 and TRBJ1-1; D uncertain. The V gene's germline CDR1 is LNHDA and CDR2 SQIVND (reference sequence). This CDR3 is built from 12 residues. Trimming removed 7 bases at V and 6 bases at J, with 12 bases between. CDR3 coding DNA: TGTGCCAGTAATGGTGCGGGCCCTGAAGCTTTCTTT. Its protein product is CASNGAGPEAFF.

The chain couples TRBV7-6 to TRBJ2-7; D perhaps matches TRBD2 (7 bases). V dropped 1 base and J dropped 3 bases, with 22 bases sitting between them. CDR1 and CDR2 (germline): SGHVS, FNYEAQ. The length of the CDR3 is 18 residues. The CDR3 spells CASSLGGGAGAKSYEQYF. The DNA of the CDR3 is TGTGCCAGCAGCTTAGGAGGGGGGGCAGGGGCCAAAAGCTACGAGCAGTACTTC.

J is TRBJ1-2 and V is TRBV19; TRBD1 might be the D (5 bases). The CDR3 extends over 13 amino acids. Looked up from germline, CDR1 is LNHDA and CDR2 is SQIVND (reference sequence). The V and J ends lost 5 bases and 4 bases respectively, with 11 bases between them. CDR3 DNA sequence: TGTGCCAGTAGTCCCAGGGTCGGCTATGGCTACACCTTC. It encodes CASSPRVGYGYTF.

The chain recombines TRBV11-2 with TRBJ1-1; 7 bases map to TRBD1. V dropped 3 bases and J dropped 3; count of bases not matched to a gene: 4. The length of the CDR3 is 14 residues. Germline loops: CDR1 SGHAT, CDR2 FQNNGV. The CDR3 loop reads CASSLDRGHTEAFF. CDR3 DNA: TGTGCCAGCAGCTTGGATAGGGGGCACACTGAAGCTTTCTTT.